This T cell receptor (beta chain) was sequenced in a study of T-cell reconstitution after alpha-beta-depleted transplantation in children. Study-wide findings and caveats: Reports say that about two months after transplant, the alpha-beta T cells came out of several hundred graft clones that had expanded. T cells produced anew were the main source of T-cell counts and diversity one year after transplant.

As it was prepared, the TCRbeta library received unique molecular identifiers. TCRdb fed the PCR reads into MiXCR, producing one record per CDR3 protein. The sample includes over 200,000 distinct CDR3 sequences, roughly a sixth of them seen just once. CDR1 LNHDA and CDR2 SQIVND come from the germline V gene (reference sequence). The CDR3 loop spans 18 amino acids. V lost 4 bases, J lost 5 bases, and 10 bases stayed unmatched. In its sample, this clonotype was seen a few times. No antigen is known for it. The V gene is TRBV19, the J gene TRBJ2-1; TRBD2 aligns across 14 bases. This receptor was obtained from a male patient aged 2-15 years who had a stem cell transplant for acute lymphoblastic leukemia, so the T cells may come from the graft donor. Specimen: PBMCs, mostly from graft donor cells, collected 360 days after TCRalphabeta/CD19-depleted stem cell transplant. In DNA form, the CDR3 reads TGTGCCAGTAGTAAGCTGACTAGCGGGGGGGTTAAGAACAATGAGCAGTTCTTC. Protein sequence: CASSKLTSGGVKNNEQFF.